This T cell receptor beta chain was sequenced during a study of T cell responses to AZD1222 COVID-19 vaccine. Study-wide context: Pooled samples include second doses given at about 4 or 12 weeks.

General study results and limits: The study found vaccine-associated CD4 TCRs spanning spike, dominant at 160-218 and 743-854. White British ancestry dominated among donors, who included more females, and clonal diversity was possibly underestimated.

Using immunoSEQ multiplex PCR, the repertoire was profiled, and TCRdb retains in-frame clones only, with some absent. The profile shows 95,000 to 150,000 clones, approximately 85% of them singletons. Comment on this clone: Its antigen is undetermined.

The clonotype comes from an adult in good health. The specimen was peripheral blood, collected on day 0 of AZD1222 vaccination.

The CDR3: CASSFYDSPGNTIYF. In DNA form, the CDR3 reads TGTGCCAGCAGCTTCTACGACAGCCCTGGAAACACCATATATTTT. The chain uses TRBV7-2 and TRBJ1-3; a possible D gene is TRBD1 (5 bases). The CDR3 consists of 15 residues. Germline V gene data show CDR1 as SGHTA and CDR2 as FQGNSA. Trimming removed 3 bases from V and 2 bases from J, with 11 bases in between.